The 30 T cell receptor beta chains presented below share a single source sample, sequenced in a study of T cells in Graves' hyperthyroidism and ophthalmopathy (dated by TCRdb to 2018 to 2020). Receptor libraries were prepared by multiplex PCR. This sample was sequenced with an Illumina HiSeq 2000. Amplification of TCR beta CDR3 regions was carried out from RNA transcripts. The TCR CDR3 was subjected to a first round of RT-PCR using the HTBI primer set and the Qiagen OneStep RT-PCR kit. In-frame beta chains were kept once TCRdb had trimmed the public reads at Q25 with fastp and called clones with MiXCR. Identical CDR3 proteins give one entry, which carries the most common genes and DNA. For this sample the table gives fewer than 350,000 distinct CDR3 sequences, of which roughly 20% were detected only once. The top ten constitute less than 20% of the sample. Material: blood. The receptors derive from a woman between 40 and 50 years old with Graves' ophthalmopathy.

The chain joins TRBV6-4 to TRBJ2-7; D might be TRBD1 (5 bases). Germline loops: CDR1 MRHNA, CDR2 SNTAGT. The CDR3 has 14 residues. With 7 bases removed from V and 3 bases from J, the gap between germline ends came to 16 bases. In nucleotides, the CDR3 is TGTGCCAGCACCATGACGGACAAGATCTACGAGCAGTACTTC. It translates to CASTMTDKIYEQYF.

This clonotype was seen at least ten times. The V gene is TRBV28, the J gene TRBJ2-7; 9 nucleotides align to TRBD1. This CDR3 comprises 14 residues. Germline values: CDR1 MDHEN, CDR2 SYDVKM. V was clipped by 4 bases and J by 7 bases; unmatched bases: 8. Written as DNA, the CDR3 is TGTGCCAGCAGTTCGACAGGGGGGAAGGGGGAGCAGTACTTC. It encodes CASSSTGGKGEQYF.

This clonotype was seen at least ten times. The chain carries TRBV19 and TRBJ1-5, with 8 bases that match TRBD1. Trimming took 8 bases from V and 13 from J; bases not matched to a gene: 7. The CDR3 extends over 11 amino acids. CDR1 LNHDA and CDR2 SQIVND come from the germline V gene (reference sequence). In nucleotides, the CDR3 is TGTGCCAGTGGGGGGACAGGATCGCAGCATTTT. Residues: CASGGTGSQHF.

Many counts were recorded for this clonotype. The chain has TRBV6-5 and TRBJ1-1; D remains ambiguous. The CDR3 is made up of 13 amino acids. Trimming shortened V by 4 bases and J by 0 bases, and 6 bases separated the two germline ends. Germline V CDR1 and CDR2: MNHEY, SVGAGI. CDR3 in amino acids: CASSLQMNTEAFF. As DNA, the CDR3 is TGTGCCAGCAGTTTACAGATGAACACTGAAGCTTTCTTT.

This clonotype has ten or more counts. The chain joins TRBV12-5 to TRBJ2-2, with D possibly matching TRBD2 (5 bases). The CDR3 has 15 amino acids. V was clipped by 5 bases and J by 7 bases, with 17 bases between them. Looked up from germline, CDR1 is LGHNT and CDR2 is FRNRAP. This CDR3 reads CASGTPEGVGGELFF. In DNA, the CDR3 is TGTGCTAGTGGTACCCCCGAGGGTGTTGGCGGGGAGCTGTTTTTT.

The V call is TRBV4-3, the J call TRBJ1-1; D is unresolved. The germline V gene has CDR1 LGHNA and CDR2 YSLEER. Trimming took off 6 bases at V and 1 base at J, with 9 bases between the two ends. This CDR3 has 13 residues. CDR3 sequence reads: CASRFSENTEAFF. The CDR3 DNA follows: TGCGCCAGCAGATTTTCAGAGAACACTGAAGCTTTCTTT.

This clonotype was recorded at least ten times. The CDR3 region has the DNA TGTGCCACCAGCAGACTTGACAGACAAAATCAGCCCCAGCATTTT. This codes for CATSRLDRQNQPQHF. The chain recombines TRBV15 with TRBJ1-5, with D perhaps matching TRBD1 (5 bases). V gave up 2 bases and J gave up 4 bases, with 12 bases separating them. The CDR3 runs 15 residues. CDR1 LNHNV and CDR2 YYDKDF come from the germline V gene (reference sequence). The variable domain in full, with the rest retrieved from reference TRBV15 and TRBJ1-5, is DAMVIQNPRYQVTQFGKPVTLSCSQTLNHNVMYWYQQKSSQAPKLLFHYYDKDFNNEADTPDNFQSRRPNTSFCFLDIRSPGLGDTAMYLCATSRLDRQNQPQHFGDGTRLSIL.

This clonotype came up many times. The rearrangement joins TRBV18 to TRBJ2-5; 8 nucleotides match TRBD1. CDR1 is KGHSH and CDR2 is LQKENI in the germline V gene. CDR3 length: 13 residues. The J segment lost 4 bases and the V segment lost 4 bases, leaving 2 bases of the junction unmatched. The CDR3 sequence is CASSRTGGETQYF. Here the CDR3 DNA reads TGTGCCAGCTCACGAACAGGGGGAGAGACCCAGTACTTC. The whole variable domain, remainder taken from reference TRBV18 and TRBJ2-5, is NAGVMQNPRHLVRRRGQEARLRCSPMKGHSHVYWYRQLPEEGLKFMVYLQKENIIDESGMPKERFSAEFPKEGPSILRIQQVVRGDSAAYFCASSRTGGETQYFGPGTRLLVL.

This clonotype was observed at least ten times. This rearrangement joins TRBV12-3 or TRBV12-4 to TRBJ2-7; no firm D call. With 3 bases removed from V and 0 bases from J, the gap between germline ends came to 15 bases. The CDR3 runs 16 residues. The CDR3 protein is CASSFPPFTDSYEQYF. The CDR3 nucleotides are TGTGCCAGCAGTTTTCCCCCTTTCACTGACTCCTACGAGCAGTACTTC.

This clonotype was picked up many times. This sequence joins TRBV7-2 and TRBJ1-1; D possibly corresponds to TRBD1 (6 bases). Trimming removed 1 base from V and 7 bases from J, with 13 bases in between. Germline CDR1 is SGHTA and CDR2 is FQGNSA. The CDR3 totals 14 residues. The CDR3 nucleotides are TGTGCCAGCAGCTTAGACAGGGCGCGTGGTGAAGCTTTCTTT. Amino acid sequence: CASSLDRARGEAFF.

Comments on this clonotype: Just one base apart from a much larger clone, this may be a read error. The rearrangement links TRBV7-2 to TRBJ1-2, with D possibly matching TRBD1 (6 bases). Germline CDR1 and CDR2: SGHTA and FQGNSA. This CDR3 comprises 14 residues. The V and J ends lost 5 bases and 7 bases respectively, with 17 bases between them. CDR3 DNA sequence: TGTGCCAGCAGCATCGGGACATGGGGAGGTGGCTACACCTTC. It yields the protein CASSIGTWGGGYTF.

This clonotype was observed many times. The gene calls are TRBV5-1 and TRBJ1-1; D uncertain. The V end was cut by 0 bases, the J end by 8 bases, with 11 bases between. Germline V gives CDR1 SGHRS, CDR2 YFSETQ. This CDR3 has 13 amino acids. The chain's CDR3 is CASSLAFGAEAFF. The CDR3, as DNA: TGCGCCAGCAGCTTGGCCTTCGGTGCAGAAGCTTTCTTT.

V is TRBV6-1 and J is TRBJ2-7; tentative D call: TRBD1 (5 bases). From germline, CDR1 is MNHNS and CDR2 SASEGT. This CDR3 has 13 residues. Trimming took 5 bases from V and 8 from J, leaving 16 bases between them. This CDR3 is CASSQLRQPKQYF. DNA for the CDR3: TGTGCCAGCAGTCAACTACGACAGCCGAAGCAGTACTTC.

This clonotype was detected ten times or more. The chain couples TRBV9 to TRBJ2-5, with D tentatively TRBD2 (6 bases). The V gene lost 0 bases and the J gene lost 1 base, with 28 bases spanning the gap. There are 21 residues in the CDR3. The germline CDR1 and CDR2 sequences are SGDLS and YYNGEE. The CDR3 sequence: CASSVEAELISGDSSQETQYF. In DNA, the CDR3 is TGTGCCAGCAGCGTAGAAGCTGAGCTAATTTCCGGGGACTCTTCCCAAGAGACCCAGTACTTC.

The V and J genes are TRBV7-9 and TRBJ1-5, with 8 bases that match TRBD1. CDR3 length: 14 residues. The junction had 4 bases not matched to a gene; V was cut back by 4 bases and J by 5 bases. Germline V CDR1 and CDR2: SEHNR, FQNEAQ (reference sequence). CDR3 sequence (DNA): TGTGCCAGCAGCTGGACAGGGAGGGATCAGCCCCAGCATTTT. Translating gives CASSWTGRDQPQHF.

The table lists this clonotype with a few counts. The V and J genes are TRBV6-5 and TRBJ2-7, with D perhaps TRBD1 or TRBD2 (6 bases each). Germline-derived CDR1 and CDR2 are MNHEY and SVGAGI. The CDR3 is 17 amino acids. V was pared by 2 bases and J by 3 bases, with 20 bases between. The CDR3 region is CASSYIQGGGDIYEQYF. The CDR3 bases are TGTGCCAGCAGTTACATACAGGGTGGCGGGGACATCTACGAGCAGTACTTC.

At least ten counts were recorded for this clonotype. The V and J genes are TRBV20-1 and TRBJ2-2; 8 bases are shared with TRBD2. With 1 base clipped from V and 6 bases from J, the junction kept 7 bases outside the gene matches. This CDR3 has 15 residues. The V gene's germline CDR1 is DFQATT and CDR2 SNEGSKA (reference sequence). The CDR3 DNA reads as TGCAGTGCTAGAGGGGACGGGAGGGTATCCGGGGAGCTGTTTTTT. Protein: CSARGDGRVSGELFF.

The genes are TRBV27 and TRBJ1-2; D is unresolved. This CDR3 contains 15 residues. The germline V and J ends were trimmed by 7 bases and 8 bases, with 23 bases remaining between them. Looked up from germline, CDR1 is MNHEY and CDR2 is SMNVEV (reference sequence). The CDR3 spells CASTSIRGPLHGYTF. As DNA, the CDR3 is TGTGCCAGCACTTCAATCCGGGGTCCGCTTCACGGCTACACCTTC.

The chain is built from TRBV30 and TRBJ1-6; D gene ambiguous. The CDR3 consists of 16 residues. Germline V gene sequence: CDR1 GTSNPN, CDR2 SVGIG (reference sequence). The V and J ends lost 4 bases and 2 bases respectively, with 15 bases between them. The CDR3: CAWTPSTGPYNSPLHF. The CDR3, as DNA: TGTGCCTGGACCCCATCGACCGGGCCCTATAATTCACCCCTCCACTTT. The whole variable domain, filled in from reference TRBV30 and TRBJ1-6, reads SQTIHQWPATLVQPVGSPLSLECTVEGTSNPNLYWYRQAAGRGLQLLFYSVGIGQISSEVPQNLSASRPQDRQFILSSKKLLLSDSGFYLCAWTPSTGPYNSPLHFGNGTRLTVT.

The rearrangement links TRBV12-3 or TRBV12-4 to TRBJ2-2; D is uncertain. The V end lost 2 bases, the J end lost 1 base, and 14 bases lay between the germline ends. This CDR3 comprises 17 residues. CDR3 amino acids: CASSLWNGVLNTGELFF. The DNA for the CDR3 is TGTGCCAGCAGTTTATGGAATGGGGTATTGAACACCGGGGAGCTGTTTTTT.

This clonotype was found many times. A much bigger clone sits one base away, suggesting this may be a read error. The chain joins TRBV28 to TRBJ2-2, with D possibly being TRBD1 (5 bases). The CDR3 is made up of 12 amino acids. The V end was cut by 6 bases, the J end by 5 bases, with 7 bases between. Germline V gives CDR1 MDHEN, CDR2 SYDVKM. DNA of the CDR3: TGTGCCAGCAGACCAGGGACCGGGGAGCTGTTTTTT. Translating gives CASRPGTGELFF.

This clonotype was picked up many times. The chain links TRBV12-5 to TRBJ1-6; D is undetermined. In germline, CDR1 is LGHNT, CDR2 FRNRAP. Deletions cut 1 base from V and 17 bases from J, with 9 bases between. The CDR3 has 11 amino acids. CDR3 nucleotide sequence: TGTGCTAGTGGTTTGGAACCGGACGTCCACTTT. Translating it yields CASGLEPDVHF.

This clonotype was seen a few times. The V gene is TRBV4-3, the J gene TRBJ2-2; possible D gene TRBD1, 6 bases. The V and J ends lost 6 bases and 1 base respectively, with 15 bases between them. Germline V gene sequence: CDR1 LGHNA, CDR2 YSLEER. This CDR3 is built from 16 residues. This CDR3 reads CASRAEAQGNTGELFF. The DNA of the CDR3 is TGCGCCAGCAGAGCCGAGGCACAGGGGAACACCGGGGAGCTGTTTTTT.

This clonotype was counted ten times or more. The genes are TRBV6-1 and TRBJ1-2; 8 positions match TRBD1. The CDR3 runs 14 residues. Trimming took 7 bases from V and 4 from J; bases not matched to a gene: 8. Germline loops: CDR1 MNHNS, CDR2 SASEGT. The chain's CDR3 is CASTDPGQVYGYTF. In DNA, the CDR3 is TGTGCCAGCACTGACCCGGGACAGGTCTATGGCTACACCTTC.

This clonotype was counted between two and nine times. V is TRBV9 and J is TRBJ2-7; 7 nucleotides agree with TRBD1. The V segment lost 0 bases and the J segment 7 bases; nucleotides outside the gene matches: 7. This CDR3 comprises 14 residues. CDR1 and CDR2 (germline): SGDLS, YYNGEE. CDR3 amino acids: CASSVEDRAREQYF. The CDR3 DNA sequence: TGTGCCAGCAGCGTAGAAGACAGGGCGAGGGAGCAGTACTTC.

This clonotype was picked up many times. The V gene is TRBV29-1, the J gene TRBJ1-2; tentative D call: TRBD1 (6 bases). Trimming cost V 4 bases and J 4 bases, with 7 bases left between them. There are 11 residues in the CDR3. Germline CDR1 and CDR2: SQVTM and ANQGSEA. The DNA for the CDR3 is TGCAGCGTTGTACAGGGCTATGGCTACACCTTC. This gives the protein CSVVQGYGYTF.

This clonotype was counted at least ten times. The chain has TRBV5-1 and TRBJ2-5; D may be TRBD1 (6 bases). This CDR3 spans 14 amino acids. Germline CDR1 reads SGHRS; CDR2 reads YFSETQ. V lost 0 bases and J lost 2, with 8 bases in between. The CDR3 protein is CASSLGGRQETQYF. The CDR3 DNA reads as TGCGCCAGCAGCTTGGGGGGGCGTCAAGAGACCCAGTACTTC.

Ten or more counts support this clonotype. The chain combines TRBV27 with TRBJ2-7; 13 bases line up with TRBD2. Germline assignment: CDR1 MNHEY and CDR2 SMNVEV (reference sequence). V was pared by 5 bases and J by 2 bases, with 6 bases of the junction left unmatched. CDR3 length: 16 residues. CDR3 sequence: CASSPRLAGGPYEQYF. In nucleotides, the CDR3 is TGTGCCAGCAGTCCGCGACTAGCGGGAGGCCCCTACGAGCAGTACTTC.

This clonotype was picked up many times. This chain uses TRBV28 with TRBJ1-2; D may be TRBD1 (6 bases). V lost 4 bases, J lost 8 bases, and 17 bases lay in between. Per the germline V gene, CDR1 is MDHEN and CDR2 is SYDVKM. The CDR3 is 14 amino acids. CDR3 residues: CASSSQGRDFGYTF. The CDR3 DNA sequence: TGTGCCAGCAGTTCGCAGGGGCGAGATTTCGGCTACACCTTC.

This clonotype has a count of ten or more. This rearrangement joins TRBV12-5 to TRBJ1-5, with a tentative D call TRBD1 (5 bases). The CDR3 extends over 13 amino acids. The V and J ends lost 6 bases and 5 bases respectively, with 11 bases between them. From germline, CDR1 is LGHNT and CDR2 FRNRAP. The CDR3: CASGRLRDQPQHF. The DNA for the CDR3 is TGTGCTAGTGGCCGACTCAGGGATCAGCCCCAGCATTTT. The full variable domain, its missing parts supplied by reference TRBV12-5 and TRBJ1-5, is DARVTQTPRHKVTEMGQEVTMRCQPILGHNTVFWYRQTMMQGLELLAYFRNRAPLDDSGMPKDRFSAEMPDATLATLKIQPSEPRDSAVYFCASGRLRDQPQHFGDGTRLSIL.